This T cell receptor (beta chain) is drawn from a study of blood T cell repertoires in COVID-19. Overall study context: Material from acute and convalescent COVID-19 was sourced from the United States, Italy and Spain.

Some clones are missing from TCRdb's copy, which holds only in-frame ones; the method was immunoSEQ multiplex PCR. The table shows some 350,000 clones, with roughly nine tenths occurring only once. Germline lookup yields CDR1 ENHRY and CDR2 SYGVKD. V shed 3 bases, J shed 5 bases, and the junction held 13 bases outside the gene matches. The CDR3 is 19 amino acids. The clonotype was recovered from a woman aged 25 to 39 with COVID-19, enrolled during active disease. The chain joins TRBV10-3 to TRBJ2-2; 12 bases match TRBD2. The sample consisted of peripheral blood. CDR3 nucleotides: TGTGCCATCAGTGATGGGACGGATACTAGCGGGAGGTCGACCGGGGAGCTGTTTTTT. Protein sequence: CAISDGTDTSGRSTGELFF.